The clone carrying this T cell receptor (beta chain) was observed a few times. CDR1 is ENHRY and CDR2 is SYGVKD in the germline V gene. V was pared by 11 bases and J by 6 bases, with 11 bases of the junction left unmatched. The CDR3 has 13 residues. The sample is drawn from a study of human T cells and chemical hapten exposure. MiXCR, run by TCRdb on the RACE reads, gives a single entry per CDR3 protein. Of 180,000 or so distinct CDR3 sequences listed, about 14% were seen once; the top ten hold about 1.8%. Stated time point: patch test 1, 2 weeks after DPC sensitization. Regarding treatment: therapeutic diphenylcyclopropenone sensitization with weekly scalp DPC. Total RNA came from unfractionated whole blood.

The source of this sequence is a woman in her twenties or thirties with alopecia areata. Some clones in this sample may be carry-over from other donors' samples. Sequenced here: whole blood, sampled in connection with sensitization to the hapten diphenylcyclopropenone (DPC). The chain couples TRBV10-3 to TRBJ2-7, with 9 bases lining up with TRBD1. This CDR3 reads CALRGTGYAEQYF. DNA for the CDR3: TGTGCCCTCCGCGGGACAGGGTATGCCGAGCAGTACTTC.